The 30 T cell receptor beta chains below come from one sample, sequenced in a study of cytomegalovirus exposure and HLA in healthy donors (TCRdb year 2017). Library preparation was by the immunoSEQ multiplex PCR assay. A mixture of 60 forward primers for TCR Vbeta segments and 13 reverse primers for TCR Jbeta segments was used in the multiplex PCR. Sourced from immuneACCESS, this table was stored by TCRdb with only in-frame sequences that have V and J called. A share of the clones is absent; for the studies checked, an unresolved V gene accounts for under half, and the remainder has no known explanation. Here the sample has 150,000 to 200,000 clones; about 86% occur a single time. 2.1% of the sample is held by the ten biggest clonotypes. The sequenced sample was PBMCs. Receptor source: a woman younger than 35 in good health and CMV-seropositive.

This clone was seen just once. V and J are TRBV4-1 and TRBJ1-3, with TRBD1 identical over 7 bases. Per germline, CDR1 MGHRA and CDR2 YSYEKL. V lost 2 bases to trimming and J lost 4 bases; unmatched junction nucleotides: 8. The CDR3 loop spans 16 amino acids. CDR3 residues: CASSQSGGLTGNTIYF. The CDR3 DNA reads TGCGCCAGCAGCCAATCAGGGGGGTTAACGGGAAACACCATATATTTT.

This chain uses TRBV6-5 with TRBJ1-4; the match to TRBD1 covers 7 bases. The germline V gene has CDR1 MNHEY and CDR2 SVGAGI. This CDR3 has 14 amino acids. Germline trimming cut 6 bases from V and 11 bases from J; bases unmatched to any gene: 12. The DNA for the CDR3 is TGTGCCAGCAGCCCCCCGGGACAGCCGTGGAAACTGTTTTTT. This sequence encodes CASSPPGQPWKLFF.

This clone was seen just once. The CDR3 DNA is TGCGCCAGCAGTGTTGGGCTAAACACTGAAGCTTTCTTT. Its translation: CASSVGLNTEAFF. This chain uses TRBV10-1 with TRBJ1-1; the D is unclear. The V and J ends lost 4 bases and 2 bases respectively, with 8 bases between them. The germline CDR1 and CDR2 sequences are WNHNN and SYGVQD (reference sequence). The CDR3 has 13 amino acids.

This clone was recorded only once. The rearrangement uses TRBV30 and TRBJ2-3, with D possibly matching TRBD1 (6 bases). The germline gives CDR1 GTSNPN, CDR2 SVGIG (reference sequence). This CDR3 has 14 residues. With 2 bases removed from V and 5 bases from J, the gap between germline ends came to 14 bases. The CDR3 nucleotides read TGTGCCTGGAGTCACCTGGGGGCAGGAGATACGCAGTATTTT. This gives the protein CAWSHLGAGDTQYF.

J is TRBJ2-3 and V is TRBV5-1; possibly TRBD1 for D (6 bases). The germline V gene has CDR1 SGHRS and CDR2 YFSETQ. Trimming left V 10 bases short and J 2 bases short, with 17 bases between. This CDR3 is 14 amino acids long. The CDR3: CASRGQTSTDTQYF. DNA for the CDR3: TGCGCCTCCAGGGGACAAACCTCCACAGATACGCAGTATTTT.

The genes are TRBV10-1 and TRBJ2-3, with D perhaps TRBD1 (6 bases). Per the germline V gene, CDR1 is WNHNN and CDR2 is SYGVQD (reference sequence). The CDR3 extends over 13 amino acids. With 3 bases removed from V and 4 bases from J, the gap between germline ends came to 8 bases. The CDR3 protein is CASSDRGADTQYF. The CDR3 DNA sequence: TGCGCCAGCAGTGACAGGGGCGCAGATACGCAGTATTTT.

The chain uses TRBV13 and TRBJ1-2; 9 bases line up with TRBD1. Unmatched junction bases numbered 9, after V lost 1 base and J lost 3 bases. Germline V gives CDR1 PRHDT, CDR2 FYEKMQ (reference sequence). The CDR3 is 17 residues long. The CDR3 DNA reads as TGTGCCAGCAGCTTAGTACAGGGGGCGAACTCGTACTATGGCTACACCTTC. This translates into CASSLVQGANSYYGYTF.

This clone was seen a few times. The V and J genes are TRBV4-1 and TRBJ1-3; TRBD1 aligns across 7 bases. CDR3 length equals 16 residues. J gave up 4 bases and V 0 bases, and 6 bases lay outside the gene matches. Per germline, CDR1 MGHRA and CDR2 YSYEKL. The CDR3 sequence: CASSQEEGARGNTIYF. The CDR3 nucleotides are TGCGCCAGCAGCCAAGAAGAGGGGGCGCGAGGAAACACCATATATTTT.

The CDR3 bases are TGCGCCAGCAGCGCGGTCGGAAATTCCTACGAGCAGTACTTC. Translating gives CASSAVGNSYEQYF. The J gene is TRBJ2-7, the V gene TRBV5-1; D is ambiguous. The CDR3 extends over 14 amino acids. Per the germline V gene, CDR1 is SGHRS and CDR2 is YFSETQ. V was cut by 4 bases and J by 1 base, with 12 bases left in between.

As for this clone: One junction end disagrees with the germline gene, perhaps due to a read error. Other DNA sequences within the sample encode an identical CDR3. The J gene is TRBJ2-5, the V gene TRBV27; D is perhaps TRBD1 (6 bases). The CDR3 length is 15 residues. The germline gives CDR1 MNHEY, CDR2 SMNVEV (reference sequence). The CDR3 loop reads CASSYDGTPQETQYF. CDR3 in DNA: TGCGCCAGCAGCTACGATGGGACACCTCAAGAGACCCAGTACTTC.

This clone was counted a few times. The chain employs TRBV5-6 and TRBJ2-3, with D uncertain. V was cut by 2 bases and J by 2 bases, with 6 bases left in between. Germline V lookup: CDR1 SGHDT, CDR2 YYEEEE. The length of the CDR3 is 13 residues. The CDR3 loop is CASSFTYTDTQYF. DNA for the CDR3: TGTGCCAGCAGCTTCACCTACACAGATACGCAGTATTTT.

The chain couples TRBV5-5 to TRBJ2-5; a weak D match, TRBD1 (6 bases). Germline V CDR1 and CDR2: SGHKS, YYEKEE (reference sequence). The CDR3 has 13 residues. The V and J ends lost 4 bases and 5 bases respectively, with 12 bases between them. In DNA form, the CDR3 reads TGTGCCAGCAGCGCCGACAGGTTTGAGACCCAGTACTTC. This encodes CASSADRFETQYF.

This chain links TRBV7-9 with TRBJ1-2, with 11 bases matching TRBD1. The CDR3 is 16 amino acids. Germline CDR1 SEHNR, CDR2 FQNEAQ (reference sequence). The V gene end was trimmed by 6 bases and the J gene end by 3 bases; junction bases not matched to a gene: 9. The CDR3 sequence is CASRGTGTGGDYGYTF. CDR3 sequence (DNA): TGTGCCAGCAGAGGAACCGGGACAGGGGGGGACTATGGCTACACCTTC.

Of note for this clone: Its ends do not fully match the called genes, so a read error is possible. The rearrangement uses TRBV6-5 and TRBJ2-1; no clear D. CDR1 and CDR2 from the germline V gene are MNHEY and SVGAGI. The CDR3 contains 13 residues. This chain's CDR3 is CASSTRLHNERFF. The CDR3 DNA follows: TGTGCCAGCAGTACGAGGTTGCACAATGAGCGGTTCTTC.

The chain uses TRBV30 and TRBJ1-6; unclear D gene. Trimming took off 2 bases at V and 10 bases at J, with 12 bases between the two ends. The germline V gene encodes CDR1 GTSNPN and CDR2 SVGIG (reference sequence). CDR3 length: 13 amino acids. The CDR3 DNA follows: TGTGCCTGGAGTAAAGGCAGCGGCTCACCCCTCCACTTT. It specifies CAWSKGSGSPLHF. Variable domain in full (rest from reference TRBV30 and TRBJ1-6): SQTIHQWPATLVQPVGSPLSLECTVEGTSNPNLYWYRQAAGRGLQLLFYSVGIGQISSEVPQNLSASRPQDRQFILSSKKLLLSDSGFYLCAWSKGSGSPLHFGNGTRLTVT.

This chain's CDR3 is CASSDGGWWQPQHF. The CDR3 nucleotides read TGCGCCAGCAGTGATGGAGGGTGGTGGCAGCCCCAGCATTTT. The gene calls are TRBV10-2 and TRBJ1-5, with D uncertain. Per germline, CDR1 WSHSY and CDR2 SAAADI. The CDR3 consists of 14 residues. Trimming cost V 3 bases and J 7 bases, with 13 bases left between them.

This clone showed up just a few times. The J gene is TRBJ1-1, the V gene TRBV6-5, with unresolved D. CDR1 and CDR2 (germline): MNHEY, SVGAGI. With 0 bases removed from V and 0 bases from J, the gap between germline ends came to 8 bases. This CDR3 is 15 amino acids long. The CDR3 reads CASSYSRDMNTEAFF. CDR3 coding DNA: TGTGCCAGCAGTTACTCGAGAGACATGAACACTGAAGCTTTCTTT.

The chain combines TRBV14 with TRBJ2-5; 13 nucleotides match TRBD2. V was clipped by 4 bases and J by 1 base; unmatched bases: 3. The CDR3 totals 16 residues. Germline V lookup: CDR1 SGHDN, CDR2 FVKESK. CDR3 sequence reads: CASSPRLAGGQETQYF. In DNA, the CDR3 is TGTGCCAGCAGCCCCAGACTAGCGGGGGGCCAAGAGACCCAGTACTTC.

This chain joins TRBV4-2 and TRBJ1-6; 9 bases map to TRBD1. The CDR3 spans 15 residues. V shed 4 bases, J shed 5 bases, and the junction held 3 bases outside the gene matches. CDR1 and CDR2 (germline): LGHNA, YNFKEQ. The CDR3: CASSLRDRDNSPLHF. CDR3 DNA: TGTGCCAGCAGCCTGAGGGACAGGGATAATTCACCCCTCCACTTT.

CDR3 coding DNA: TGTGCCAGCAGCGGAGGGACGGTGGCGGGAGAAAAACTGTTTTTT. It encodes CASSGGTVAGEKLFF. The rearrangement links TRBV9 to TRBJ1-4; perhaps TRBD1 as D (5 bases). Looked up from germline, CDR1 is SGDLS and CDR2 is YYNGEE. Trimming stripped 3 bases from V and 8 bases from J, with 17 bases between. The CDR3 loop spans 15 amino acids.

The chain links TRBV4-1 to TRBJ1-3; D unresolved. Trimming left V 2 bases short and J 5 bases short, with 4 bases between. The CDR3 is made up of 12 amino acids. Germline CDR1 and CDR2: MGHRA and YSYEKL. CDR3 loop: CASSQLRNTIYF. CDR3 bases: TGCGCCAGCAGCCAACTAAGAAACACCATATATTTT.

This chain joins TRBV5-5 and TRBJ2-6; TRBD1 is a possible D gene (6 bases). This CDR3 has 17 amino acids. Germline CDR1 and CDR2: SGHKS and YYEKEE (reference sequence). Trimming stripped 7 bases from V and 1 base from J, with 18 bases between. The CDR3 protein is CASGNRAPESGANVLTF. The CDR3 nucleotides are TGTGCCAGCGGCAACAGGGCCCCCGAATCTGGGGCCAACGTCCTGACTTTC.

The V and J genes are TRBV30 and TRBJ1-3, with D unresolved. The CDR3 covers 10 residues. Trimming left V 4 bases short and J 10 bases short, with 8 bases between. CDR1 and CDR2 (germline): GTSNPN, SVGIG (reference sequence). The CDR3 protein is CAWIWATIYF. The CDR3, as DNA: TGTGCCTGGATTTGGGCGACCATATATTTT.

This chain connects TRBV5-4 to TRBJ2-7; 12 nucleotides line up with TRBD2. Per the germline V gene, CDR1 is SGHNT and CDR2 is YYREEE (reference sequence). Trimming took 4 bases from V and 6 from J; bases not matched to a gene: 8. The CDR3 contains 15 residues. The CDR3 nucleotides read TGTGCCAGCAGCCTAGCGGGGGGGCACGATAGCGAGCAGTACTTC. Encoded protein: CASSLAGGHDSEQYF.

This sequence joins TRBV7-5 and TRBJ2-7; whether TRBD1, the table's D call, matches the DNA was not checked. TRBV7-5 is marked as a pseudogene. There are 15 residues in the CDR3. This chain's CDR3 is CVRRPETGGTYEQYV. The DNA for the CDR3 is TGTGTCAGAAGACCTGAGACAGGGGGTACCTACGAGCAGTACGTC.

The chain's CDR3 is CASSTPDRAGSPLHF. For the CDR3, the DNA is TGTGCCAGCAGCACCCCGGACAGGGCTGGTTCACCCCTCCACTTT. The chain links TRBV27 to TRBJ1-6; TRBD1 matches at 8 bases. CDR1 is MNHEY, CDR2 SMNVEV, per germline (reference sequence). Trimming cost V 6 bases and J 9 bases; bases outside gene matches: 10. The CDR3 length is 15 residues.

This chain connects TRBV29-1 to TRBJ2-5; 8 bases agree with TRBD2. With 3 bases clipped from V and 2 bases from J, the junction kept 2 bases outside the gene matches. In germline, CDR1 is SQVTM, CDR2 ANQGSEA. This CDR3 comprises 13 residues. The CDR3 region is CSVDGGDQETQYF. The CDR3 DNA follows: TGCAGCGTTGACGGGGGGGATCAAGAGACCCAGTACTTC.

On this clone: Other DNA variants within this sample encode the same CDR3. DNA of the CDR3: TGTGCCAGCAGCCGTCTAGGGGGCTTCGTTGCTGAAGCTTTCTTT. As protein: CASSRLGGFVAEAFF. The chain is built from TRBV13 and TRBJ1-1; TRBD1 matches 7 bases. V lost 5 bases to trimming and J lost 6 bases; unmatched junction nucleotides: 12. The germline CDR1 and CDR2 sequences are PRHDT and FYEKMQ (reference sequence). The CDR3 runs 15 residues.

The rearrangement links TRBV6-1 to TRBJ1-3, with D tentatively TRBD1 (5 bases). Germline CDR1 is MNHNS and CDR2 is SASEGT. CDR3 length: 16 amino acids. V dropped 4 bases and J dropped 4 bases, with 17 bases sitting between them. The CDR3: CASSVDSLSPGNTIYF. The CDR3, as DNA: TGTGCCAGCAGTGTAGACAGCCTCTCCCCCGGAAACACCATATATTTT.

V usage is TRBV6-5 and J usage is TRBJ2-3, with TRBD2 identical over 8 bases. V shed 2 bases and J 6 bases; nucleotides not matched to a gene: 10. Germline values: CDR1 MNHEY, CDR2 SVGAGI. The CDR3 has 16 amino acids. For the CDR3, the DNA is TGTGCCAGCAGTTACGGGGCGGGGGGCCCTCGGGATACGCAGTATTTT. This translates into CASSYGAGGPRDTQYF.